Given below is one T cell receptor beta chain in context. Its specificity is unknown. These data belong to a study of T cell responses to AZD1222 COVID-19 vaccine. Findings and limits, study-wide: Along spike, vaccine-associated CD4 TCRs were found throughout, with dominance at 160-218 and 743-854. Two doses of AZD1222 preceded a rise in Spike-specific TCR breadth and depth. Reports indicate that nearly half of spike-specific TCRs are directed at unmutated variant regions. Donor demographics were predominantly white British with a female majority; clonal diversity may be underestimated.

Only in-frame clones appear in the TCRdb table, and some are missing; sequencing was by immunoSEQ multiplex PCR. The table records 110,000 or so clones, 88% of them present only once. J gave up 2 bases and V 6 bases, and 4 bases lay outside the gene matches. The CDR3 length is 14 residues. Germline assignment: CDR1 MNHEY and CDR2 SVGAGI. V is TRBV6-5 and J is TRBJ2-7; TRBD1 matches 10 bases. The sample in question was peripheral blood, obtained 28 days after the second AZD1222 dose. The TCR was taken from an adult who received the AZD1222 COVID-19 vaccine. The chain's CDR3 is CASSRDRGAYEQYF. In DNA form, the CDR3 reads TGTGCCAGCAGCCGGGACAGGGGAGCCTACGAGCAGTACTTC.